This is a list of T cell receptor beta chains from one sample in a study of blood T cell repertoires in COVID-19. Only in-frame clones appear in the TCRdb table, and some are missing; sequencing was by immunoSEQ multiplex PCR. Here the sample spans 25,000 to 30,000 clones, 72% being singletons. The source material was peripheral blood. Receptors were obtained from a boy aged 2 to 10 with active or convalescent COVID-19. Each CDR3 is given with its conserved first and last residue. A D gene is named only where the DNA matches it firmly. Clone size is given for some rows only: seen once, a few or many times, or a class if the clone is expanded.

size	J	V	D	CDR3	DNA
once	TRBJ1-5	TRBV6-6	TRBD1	CASSGRDRGNQPQHF	TGTGCCAGCAGTGGCCGGGACAGGGGGAATCAGCCCCAGCATTTT
few	TRBJ2-7	TRBV7-9	-	CASSLGDNSYEQYF	TGTGCCAGCAGCTTAGGGGACAACTCCTACGAGCAGTACTTC
-	TRBJ2-1	TRBV28	-	CASSFPSGYNEQFF	TGTGCCAGCAGTTTCCCATCAGGTTACAATGAGCAGTTCTTC
few	TRBJ2-7	TRBV4-1	TRBD2	CASSQVAGALGVSYEQYF	TGCGCCAGCAGCCAAGTAGCGGGAGCGTTGGGGGTCTCCTACGAGCAGTACTTC
-	TRBJ1-2	TRBV18	-	CASSPRTTVRSYGYTF	TGTGCCAGCTCACCACGGACGACAGTTAGATCTTATGGCTACACCTTC
-	TRBJ1-1	TRBV27	-	CASSREFMNTEAFF	TGTGCCAGCAGTCGGGAGTTCATGAACACTGAAGCTTTCTTT
few	TRBJ2-7	TRBV7-2	TRBD1	CASRTDRGTYEQYF	TGTGCCAGCAGAACGGACAGGGGCACCTACGAGCAGTACTTC
-	TRBJ2-5	TRBV15	-	CATSRAGAEQETQYF	TGTGCCACCAGCAGGGCGGGGGCGGAACAAGAGACCCAGTACTTC
once	TRBJ2-6	TRBV28	-	CASSLSRFGRRSSGANVLTF	TGTGCCAGCAGTTTATCAAGATTCGGACGGAGGAGCTCTGGGGCCAACGTCCTGACTTTC
few	TRBJ2-3	TRBV7-9	TRBD1	CASSSHSGTGGGTDTQYF	TGTGCCAGCAGCTCACACTCCGGGACAGGGGGAGGCACAGATACGCAGTATTTT
-	TRBJ2-5	TRBV15	-	CATSRVSTKETQYF	TGTGCCACCAGCAGAGTCTCCACAAAAGAGACCCAGTACTTC